This is a list of T cell receptor beta chains from one sample in a study of CD8 T cells in ankylosing spondylitis. Each CDR3 protein is one row after TCRdb ran MiXCR on the 5' RACE reads. Among some 330,000 distinct CDR3 sequences listed, approximately 8% were seen once. What was sequenced was blood, either unsorted or a sorted T cell fraction (not recorded which). Receptors were obtained from a male donor with ankylosing spondylitis. Both conserved end residues are part of each CDR3. Each record gives: CDR3 DNA, CDR3 protein, CDR3 length, D gene, V gene, J gene, clone size. The D gene is left open where the match is weak. Clone size is not always given. Where it is, it says once, few, many or a class for expanded clones.

DNA: TGTGCCAGCAGCCATTTTATTAGATCCCCCTACGAGCAGTACTTC; CDR3: CASSHFIRSPYEQYF; length: 15; D: .; V: TRBV5-6; J: TRBJ2-7; size: .
DNA: TGTGCCAGTAGTATAGGAACGTACTACGAGCAGTACTTC; CDR3: CASSIGTYYEQYF; length: 13; D: .; V: TRBV19; J: TRBJ2-7; size: .
DNA: TGTGCCAGCAGCGCCGGGACTAGAGATGAGCAGTTCTTC; CDR3: CASSAGTRDEQFF; length: 13; D: TRBD2; V: TRBV9; J: TRBJ2-1; size: .
DNA: TGCAGTGCCCCGGACGCAGGTTTTGCGAACACTGAAGCTTTCTTT; CDR3: CSAPDAGFANTEAFF; length: 15; D: .; V: TRBV20-1; J: TRBJ1-1; size: .
DNA: TGCAGCGTTGATCTAAGAGAGGGAGACTATGGCTACACCTTC; CDR3: CSVDLREGDYGYTF; length: 14; D: .; V: TRBV29-1; J: TRBJ1-2; size: few
DNA: TGTGCCAGTAAGGTTTTTGCGGGGAAGAGCCCAAATGAGCAGTTCTTC; CDR3: CASKVFAGKSPNEQFF; length: 16; D: .; V: TRBV19; J: TRBJ2-1; size: .
DNA: TGTGCCAGCAGCTACCGGGACGTCGCTTTTGTAAGGGAAGCTTTCTTT; CDR3: CASSYRDVAFVREAFF; length: 16; D: .; V: TRBV14; J: TRBJ1-1; size: many
DNA: TGCAGTGCTAGACGTATATGGGGCAGGGGCAATGAGCAGTTCTTC; CDR3: CSARRIWGRGNEQFF; length: 15; D: .; V: TRBV20-1; J: TRBJ2-1; size: few
DNA: TGTGCCAGCAGCCAAGGGATGGACATAGAGTACTACGAGCAGTACTTC; CDR3: CASSQGMDIEYYEQYF; length: 16; D: .; V: TRBV3-1; J: TRBJ2-7; size: .
DNA: TGCGCCAGCAGCCAAAAGGGCATGAGGGGGACCGGGGAGCTGTTTTTT; CDR3: CASSQKGMRGTGELFF; length: 16; D: .; V: TRBV5-1; J: TRBJ2-2; size: few
DNA: TGTGCCAGCAGTGATGGATGGGGGTACGAGCAGTACTTC; CDR3: CASSDGWGYEQYF; length: 13; D: .; V: TRBV25-1; J: TRBJ2-7; size: few
DNA: TGTGCCAGCTCACCTCGGGACAGGGGGCAAACTACTGAAGCTTTCTTT; CDR3: CASSPRDRGQTTEAFF; length: 16; D: TRBD1; V: TRBV18; J: TRBJ1-1; size: few
DNA: TGTGCCAGCAGCCCCCGTGGTAGCGGGGCCTCCTACGAGCAGTACTTC; CDR3: CASSPRGSGASYEQYF; length: 16; D: TRBD2; V: TRBV11-2; J: TRBJ2-7; size: .
DNA: TGTGCCACCAGTGATCTTTCTGGGGTGTATGAGCAGTTCTTC; CDR3: CATSDLSGVYEQFF; length: 14; D: .; V: TRBV24-1; J: TRBJ2-1; size: few
DNA: TGCGCCAGCAGCTTGGCCCCCACAGGGAAGGAGACCCAGTACTTC; CDR3: CASSLAPTGKETQYF; length: 15; D: .; V: TRBV5-1; J: TRBJ2-5; size: .
DNA: TGTGCCAGCAGTTTATCCTCTAACCCAGGGAGAGTAGGAGGGGAAAAACTGTTTTTT; CDR3: CASSLSSNPGRVGGEKLFF; length: 19; D: .; V: TRBV27; J: TRBJ1-4; size: many
DNA: TGTGCCAGCAGCTTAGATGGCGAAAACATTCAGTACTTC; CDR3: CASSLDGENIQYF; length: 13; D: .; V: TRBV11-1; J: TRBJ2-4; size: .
DNA: TGTGCCAGCAGTCTTCGTACAGGGGGAGTGGACGGCTACACCTTC; CDR3: CASSLRTGGVDGYTF; length: 15; D: TRBD1; V: TRBV2; J: TRBJ1-2; size: few
DNA: TGCAGCGTTAACGACAGGGTGGCCTACAATGAGCAGTTCTTC; CDR3: CSVNDRVAYNEQFF; length: 14; D: TRBD1; V: TRBV29-1; J: TRBJ2-1; size: .
DNA: TGTGCCAGCAGTTTTAATATGCTGAATGGGGCTTTCTTT; CDR3: CASSFNMLNGAFF; length: 13; D: .; V: TRBV11-2; J: TRBJ1-1; size: many
DNA: TGTGCCAGCAGCTTAGAAGGGGATAGCGGGATCAATGAGCAGTTCTTC; CDR3: CASSLEGDSGINEQFF; length: 16; D: TRBD2; V: TRBV11-2; J: TRBJ2-1; size: many
DNA: TGTGCCAGCAGCCCCAAGATTGGTACTAGCGGGAGGTTCGGGCAGTTCTTC; CDR3: CASSPKIGTSGRFGQFF; length: 17; D: TRBD2; V: TRBV4-2; J: TRBJ2-1; size: .
DNA: TGTGCCACCAGTGATGATAGCAATCAGCCCCAGCATTTT; CDR3: CATSDDSNQPQHF; length: 13; D: .; V: TRBV24-1; J: TRBJ1-5; size: many
DNA: TGTGCCAGCAGCCAAGATGCGCGCGGGAGTCGGTACCAAGAGACCCAGTACTTC; CDR3: CASSQDARGSRYQETQYF; length: 18; D: TRBD2; V: TRBV3-1; J: TRBJ2-5; size: many
DNA: TGCGCCAGCAGCTTGGGCCGTGGCAGCTCCTACGAGCAGTACTTC; CDR3: CASSLGRGSSYEQYF; length: 15; D: .; V: TRBV5-1; J: TRBJ2-7; size: few
DNA: TGCAGTGCTACTACTAGCGGGAGCCCCGGTTTGTACGAGCAGTACTTC; CDR3: CSATTSGSPGLYEQYF; length: 16; D: TRBD2; V: TRBV20-1; J: TRBJ2-7; size: many
DNA: TGTGCCAGCCGTGTCCAGGGAACTGAGGATGGCTACACCTTC; CDR3: CASRVQGTEDGYTF; length: 14; D: .; V: TRBV19; J: TRBJ1-2; size: few
DNA: TGCGCCAGCAGCACCAGACTAGCGGTCCAAGAGACCCAGTACTTC; CDR3: CASSTRLAVQETQYF; length: 15; D: TRBD2; V: TRBV5-1; J: TRBJ2-5; size: few
DNA: TGCAGCGTTGCAGATGAGCAGTTCTTC; CDR3: CSVADEQFF; length: 9; D: .; V: TRBV29-1; J: TRBJ2-1; size: many
DNA: TGTGCCAGCAGCCACTTCAGGCTACCTAAGGGTACCGGGGAGCTGTTTTTT; CDR3: CASSHFRLPKGTGELFF; length: 17; D: .; V: TRBV21-1; J: TRBJ2-2; size: many
DNA: TGTGCCAGCAGCTTAGGAGGGCCGAACACTGAAGCTTTCTTT; CDR3: CASSLGGPNTEAFF; length: 14; D: .; V: TRBV7-3; J: TRBJ1-1; size: many
DNA: TGTGCCAGCAGCTTCGAGGGTGACGAAAAACTGTTTTTT; CDR3: CASSFEGDEKLFF; length: 13; D: .; V: TRBV7-9; J: TRBJ1-4; size: few
DNA: TGCAGTGCTAGAATAGGGGGACAGCACACCGGGGAGCTGTTTTTT; CDR3: CSARIGGQHTGELFF; length: 15; D: TRBD1; V: TRBV20-1; J: TRBJ2-2; size: many
DNA: TGTGCCAGCAGCAACCCCGGGAGACCCGATACGCAGTATTTT; CDR3: CASSNPGRPDTQYF; length: 14; D: .; V: TRBV7-9; J: TRBJ2-3; size: .
DNA: TGCAGTGCTGAGGGCGGCCTAGCGGGTTCCGACACTGAGCAGTTCTTC; CDR3: CSAEGGLAGSDTEQFF; length: 16; D: TRBD2; V: TRBV20-1; J: TRBJ2-1; size: .